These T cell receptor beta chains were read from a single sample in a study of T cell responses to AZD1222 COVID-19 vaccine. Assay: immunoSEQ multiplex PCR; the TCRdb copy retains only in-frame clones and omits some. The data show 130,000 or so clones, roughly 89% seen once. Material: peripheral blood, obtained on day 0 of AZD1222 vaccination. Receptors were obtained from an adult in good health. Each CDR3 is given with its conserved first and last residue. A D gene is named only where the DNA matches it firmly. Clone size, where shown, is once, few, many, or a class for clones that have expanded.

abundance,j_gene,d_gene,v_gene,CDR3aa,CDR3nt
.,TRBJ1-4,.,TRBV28,CASLGGTPGEKLFF,TGTGCCTCCCTCGGAGGGACCCCTGGTGAAAAACTGTTTTTT
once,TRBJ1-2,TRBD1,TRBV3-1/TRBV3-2,CASSARQGGYGYTF,TGTGCCAGCAGCGCGAGACAGGGTGGCTATGGCTACACCTTC
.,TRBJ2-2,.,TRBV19,CASTPGLLAGELFF,TGTGCCAGTACTCCGGGACTCTTGGCCGGGGAGCTGTTTTTT
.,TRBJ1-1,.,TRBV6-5,CASSASRYTEAFF,TGTGCCAGCAGCGCCAGTAGGTACACTGAAGCTTTCTTT
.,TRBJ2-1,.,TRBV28,CASSPQRTLNEQFF,TGTGCCAGCAGTCCGCAGCGGACCCTCAATGAGCAGTTCTTC
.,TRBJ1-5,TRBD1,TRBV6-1,CASSGGTGGLVRNQPQHF,TGTGCCAGCAGTGGCGGGACAGGGGGCTTGGTAAGAAATCAGCCCCAGCATTTT
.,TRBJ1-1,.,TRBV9,CASSVGQINTEAFF,TGTGCCAGCAGCGTAGGACAGATAAACACTGAAGCTTTCTTT
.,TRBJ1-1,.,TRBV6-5,CASWEARGTEAFF,TGTGCCAGCTGGGAGGCGCGGGGCACTGAAGCTTTCTTT
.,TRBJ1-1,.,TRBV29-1,CSVGILPNTEAFF,TGCAGCGTTGGTATCCTTCCGAACACTGAAGCTTTCTTT
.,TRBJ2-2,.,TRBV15,CATSGERVGELFF,TGTGCCACCAGCGGGGAACGGGTCGGGGAGCTGTTTTTT
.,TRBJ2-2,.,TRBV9,CASSATQGKTGELFF,TGTGCCAGCAGCGCGACCCAGGGGAAGACCGGGGAGCTGTTTTTT
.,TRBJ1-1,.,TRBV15,CATSRDLGGGEAFF,TGTGCCACCAGCAGAGATCTGGGGGGTGGTGAAGCTTTCTTT
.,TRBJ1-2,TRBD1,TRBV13,CASSSPSAGGYYGYTF,TGTGCCAGCAGCTCCCCGTCGGCAGGGGGCTACTATGGCTACACCTTC
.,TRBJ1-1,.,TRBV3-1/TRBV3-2,CASSQDGPGLNTEAFF,TGTGCCAGCAGCCAAGATGGCCCAGGGTTGAACACTGAAGCTTTCTTT
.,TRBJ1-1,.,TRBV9,CASSATHNTEAFF,TGTGCCAGCAGCGCGACCCATAACACTGAAGCTTTCTTT
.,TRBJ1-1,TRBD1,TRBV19,CASRHDREMNTEAFF,TGTGCCAGTAGACACGACAGGGAAATGAACACTGAAGCTTTCTTT
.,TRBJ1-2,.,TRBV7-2,CALPRPQMGYTF,TGTGCCTTACCCCGACCCCAGATGGGCTACACCTTC
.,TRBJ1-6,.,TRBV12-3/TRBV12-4,CASSFGNSPLHF,TGTGCCAGCAGTTTTGGGAATTCACCCCTCCACTTT
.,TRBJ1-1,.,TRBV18,CASSPRGQTQNTEAFF,TGTGCCAGCTCACCGCGAGGACAGACTCAGAACACTGAAGCTTTCTTT
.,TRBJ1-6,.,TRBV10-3,CAISNRDGNSPLHF,TGTGCCATCAGTAACCGGGACGGTAATTCACCCCTCCACTTT
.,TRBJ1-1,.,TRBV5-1,CASIGGTEAFF,TGCGCCAGCATCGGGGGCACTGAAGCTTTCTTT
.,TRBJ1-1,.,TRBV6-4,CASSAEGNTEAFF,TGTGCCAGCAGTGCGGAGGGTAACACTGAAGCTTTCTTT
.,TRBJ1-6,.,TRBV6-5,CASSGGGSPLHF,TGTGCCAGCAGCGGGGGAGGTTCACCCCTCCACTTT
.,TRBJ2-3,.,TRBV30,CAWRGTGTDTQYF,TGTGCCTGGAGGGGGACGGGCACAGATACGCAGTATTTT
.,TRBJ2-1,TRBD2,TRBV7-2,CASSMGLAGRSSYNEQFF,TGTGCCAGCAGTATGGGACTAGCGGGACGGAGCTCCTACAATGAGCAGTTCTTC
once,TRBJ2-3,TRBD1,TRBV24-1,CATRPGDRVRDTQYF,TGTGCCACCAGACCCGGCGACAGGGTACGGGATACGCAGTATTTT
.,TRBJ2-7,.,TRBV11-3,CASGVGPLYEQYF,TGTGCCAGCGGAGTGGGACCCCTCTACGAGCAGTACTTC
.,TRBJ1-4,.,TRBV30,CAWSSGEFNEKLFF,TGTGCCTGGAGCTCCGGGGAGTTTAATGAAAAACTGTTTTTT
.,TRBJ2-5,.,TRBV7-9,CASSTTTYQETQYF,TGTGCCAGCAGCACTACTACGTACCAAGAGACCCAGTACTTC
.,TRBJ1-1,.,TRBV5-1,CASSPPTGNTEAFF,TGCGCCAGCAGCCCCCCGACAGGGAACACTGAAGCTTTCTTT